Listed here are 5 T cell receptor beta chains from one sample, sequenced in a study of blood T cell repertoires in COVID-19. TCRdb keeps only in-frame clones here, not all; method: immunoSEQ multiplex PCR. There are roughly 40,000 clones in the sample; 75% to 80% occur only once, and roughly 8.7% lies in the top ten. What was sequenced was peripheral blood. These receptor sequences come from a man aged 65 to 79 with active or convalescent COVID-19.

This chain links TRBV10-2 with TRBJ1-5; tentatively, D is TRBD1 (6 bases). The CDR3 covers 12 residues. The V end was cut by 6 bases, the J end by 5 bases, with 8 bases between. CDR1 and CDR2 from the germline V gene are WSHSY and SAAADI. CDR3 in DNA: TGCGCCAGCAGCAGACAGGATCAGCCCCAGCATTTT. This encodes CASSRQDQPQHF.

J is TRBJ1-2 and V is TRBV5-1; TRBD1 aligns across 8 bases. Germline V CDR1 and CDR2: SGHRS, YFSETQ. V lost 0 bases to trimming and J lost 2 bases; unmatched junction nucleotides: 9. The CDR3 covers 17 residues. The CDR3 spells CASSLAARYRGNYGYTF. The CDR3 bases are TGCGCCAGCAGCTTGGCCGCGAGATACAGGGGGAACTATGGCTACACCTTC.

This chain uses TRBV7-9 with TRBJ2-5, with TRBD2 as a possible D gene (6 bases). Germline values: CDR1 SEHNR, CDR2 FQNEAQ (reference sequence). The CDR3 is made up of 14 amino acids. V shed 2 bases and J shed 8 bases, with 15 bases lying between them. The CDR3 coding sequence is TGTGCCAGCAGCTTAATGGGGGGAGCCCAAACCCAGTACTTC. As protein: CASSLMGGAQTQYF.

This clone was seen more than once but under ten times. The chain is built from TRBV9 and TRBJ1-6; no clear D. Trimming left V 0 bases short and J 8 bases short, with 9 bases between. Germline lookup yields CDR1 SGDLS and CDR2 YYNGEE. The CDR3 length is 14 residues. The CDR3 bases are TGTGCCAGCAGCGTAGTGGCAGAAGATTCACCCCTCCACTTT. Amino acid sequence: CASSVVAEDSPLHF.

This sequence joins TRBV27 and TRBJ1-1; 11 nucleotides align to TRBD1. V dropped 5 bases and J dropped 0; count of bases not matched to a gene: 5. This CDR3 is built from 16 residues. CDR1 is MNHEY, CDR2 SMNVEV, per germline (reference sequence). The CDR3 bases are TGTGCCAGCAGTAGGACAGGGGGCGCATTGAACACTGAAGCTTTCTTT. This encodes CASSRTGGALNTEAFF.